This TCR beta chain was captured in a study of shared clonotypes between healthy human individuals. Replicate PCRs from sorted subsets contained about 200 ng DNA, which is some 32,000 T cell genomes. Sequenced by immunoSEQ multiplex PCR; TCRdb stores in-frame clones only, minus some. The data contain approximately 400,000 clones, around 96% of them singletons. The germline gives CDR1 SGHNT, CDR2 YYREEE (reference sequence). The length of the CDR3 is 14 residues. V lost 0 bases and J 4 bases, leaving 10 bases between the germline ends. The clonotype comes from a man in his thirties or forties in good health. Sequencing was done on a sample of memory CD8+ T cells sorted from blood. The subset: CD45RO+ cells pooled with CCR7-negative TemRA cells. The chain carries TRBV5-4 and TRBJ2-5, with D maybe TRBD1 (5 bases). In nucleotides, the CDR3 is TGTGCCAGCAGCTTGGAGGGGTCCTCAGAGACCCAGTACTTC. This encodes CASSLEGSSETQYF.